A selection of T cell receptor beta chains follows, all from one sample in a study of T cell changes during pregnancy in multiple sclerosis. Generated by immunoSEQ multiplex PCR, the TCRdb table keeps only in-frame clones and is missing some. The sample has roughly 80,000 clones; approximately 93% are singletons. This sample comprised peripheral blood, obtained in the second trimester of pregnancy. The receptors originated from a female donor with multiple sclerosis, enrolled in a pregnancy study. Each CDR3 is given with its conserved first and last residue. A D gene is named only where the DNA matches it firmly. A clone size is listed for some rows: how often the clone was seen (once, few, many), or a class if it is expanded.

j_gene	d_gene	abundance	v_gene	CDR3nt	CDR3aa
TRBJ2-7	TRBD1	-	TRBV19	TGTGCCAGTAGTACCCCGACAGGGGGGACCTACGAGCAGTACTTC	CASSTPTGGTYEQYF
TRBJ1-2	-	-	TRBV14	TGTGCCAGCAGCGTCCTGGGCAGGGAAGGTCATGGCTACACCTTC	CASSVLGREGHGYTF
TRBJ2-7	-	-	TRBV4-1	TGCGCCAGCAGCCAAGAGCAGGAACAATACGAGCAGTACTTC	CASSQEQEQYEQYF
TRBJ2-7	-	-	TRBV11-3	TGTGCCAGCAGCCCTGGGGCGGGGCCCATCAACGAGCAGTACTTC	CASSPGAGPINEQYF
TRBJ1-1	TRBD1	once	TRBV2	TGTGCCAGCAGAGGGACAGCTAACACTGAAGCTTTCTTT	CASRGTANTEAFF
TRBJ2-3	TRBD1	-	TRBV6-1	TGTGCCAGCAGTGAATTCAGGGGGACCACAGATACGCAGTATTTT	CASSEFRGTTDTQYF
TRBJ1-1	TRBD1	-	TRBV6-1	TGTGCCAGCAGTGGCCTGGGACAGGGGAGGGGAACTGAAGCTTTCTTT	CASSGLGQGRGTEAFF
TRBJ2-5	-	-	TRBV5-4	TGTGCCAGCAGCTCACTGACAGGTCGGAAGGTACAAGAGACCCAGTACTTC	CASSSLTGRKVQETQYF
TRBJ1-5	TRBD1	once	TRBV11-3	TGTGCCAGCAGCGCCCCGGCGGGACAGCTGGGCAATCAGCCCCAGCATTTT	CASSAPAGQLGNQPQHF
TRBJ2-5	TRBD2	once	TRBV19	TGTGCCAGTAGACTAAGACTAGCGGGAGGAATACAAGAGACCCAGTACTTC	CASRLRLAGGIQETQYF
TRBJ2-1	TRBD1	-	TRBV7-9	TGTGCCAGCAGCCCCCCAGCAGGGGGCTCCTACAATGAGCAGTTCTTC	CASSPPAGGSYNEQFF
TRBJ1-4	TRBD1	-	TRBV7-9	TGTGCCAGCAGCTTAAGGACAGGGTTTAATGAAAAACTGTTTTTT	CASSLRTGFNEKLFF
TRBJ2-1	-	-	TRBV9	TGTGCCAGCAGCGTGGGGAGCTCCTACAATGAGCAGTTCTTC	CASSVGSSYNEQFF
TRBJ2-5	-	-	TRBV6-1	TGTGCCAGCAGTGAAGTGATTATGGGACTCATACAAGAGACCCAGTACTTC	CASSEVIMGLIQETQYF
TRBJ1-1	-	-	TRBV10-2	TGCGCCACCAGTGGAAGGGAGGGCACTGAAGCTTTCTTT	CATSGREGTEAFF
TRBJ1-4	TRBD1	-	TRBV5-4	TGTGCCAGCAGCTCGGGGGACAGCCCCTACGAAAAACTGTTTTTT	CASSSGDSPYEKLFF
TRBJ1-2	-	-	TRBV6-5	TGTGCCAGCAGTCTCCTCCAAACATCCTATGGCTACACCTTC	CASSLLQTSYGYTF
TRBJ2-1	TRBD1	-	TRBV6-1	TGTGCCAGCAGTGAATACGGGACAGGGGTCAATGAGCAGTTCTTC	CASSEYGTGVNEQFF
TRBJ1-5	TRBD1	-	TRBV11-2	TGTGCCAGCAGCTTAGAAGGGGGCGCGGGCAATCAGCCCCAGCATTTT	CASSLEGGAGNQPQHF
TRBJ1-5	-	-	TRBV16	TGTGCCAGCAGCCAATCGGTAGGAGGGAGCAATCAGCCCCAGCATTTT	CASSQSVGGSNQPQHF
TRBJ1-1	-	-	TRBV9	TGTGCCAGCAGCGTAGGGAGGAACACTGAAGCTTTCTTT	CASSVGRNTEAFF
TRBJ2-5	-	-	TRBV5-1	TGCGCCAGCAGCTTTACAGCTTGGGAGACCCAGTACTTC	CASSFTAWETQYF
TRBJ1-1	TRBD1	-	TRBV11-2	TGTGCCAGCAGCCCCATTAGGGGACAGGGGGATGAAGCTTTCTTT	CASSPIRGQGDEAFF
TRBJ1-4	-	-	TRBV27	TGTGCCAGCAGTCAAACAGGGAACCTTGAAAAACTGTTTTTT	CASSQTGNLEKLFF
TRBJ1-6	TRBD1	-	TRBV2	TGTGCCAGCAGCCTGACAGGGCGCGGCTCACCCCTCCACTTT	CASSLTGRGSPLHF
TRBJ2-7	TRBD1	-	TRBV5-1	TGCGCCAGCAGCGGAGGACAGGGATCGGTCTACGAGCAGTACTTC	CASSGGQGSVYEQYF
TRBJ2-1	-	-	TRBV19	TGTGCCAGTAATCCGACTAGCTCCTACAATGAGCAGTTCTTC	CASNPTSSYNEQFF
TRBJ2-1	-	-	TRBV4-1	TGCGCCAGCAGCCAGAGCAGGGGTGTGTACAATGAGCAGTTCTTC	CASSQSRGVYNEQFF
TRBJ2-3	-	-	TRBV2	TGTGCCAGCTTTGCGGCCGATAGCACAGATACGCAGTATTTT	CASFAADSTDTQYF
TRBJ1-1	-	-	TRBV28	TGTGCCAGCAGTTTACCGGGGGGAAGTATGAACACTGAAGCTTTCTTT	CASSLPGGSMNTEAFF
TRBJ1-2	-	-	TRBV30	TGTGCCTGGAGTGTAGGCGGGGTAGGATCGGGCGGCTACACCTTC	CAWSVGGVGSGGYTF
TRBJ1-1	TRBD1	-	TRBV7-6	TGTGCCAGCAGCCAGAACCCGGACAGGGAAGCTTTCTTT	CASSQNPDREAFF
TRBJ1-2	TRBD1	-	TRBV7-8	TGTGCCAGCAGCTTAGCGGGGTTCGGGCAGGGGGGTGGTGGCTACACCTTC	CASSLAGFGQGGGGYTF
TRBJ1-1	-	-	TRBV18	TGTGCCAGCTCACCAGTGCAGGCCATGAACACTGAAGCTTTCTTT	CASSPVQAMNTEAFF
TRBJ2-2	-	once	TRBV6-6	TGTGCCAGCAGTTACGAGGCGGGGGAGCTGTTTTTT	CASSYEAGELFF
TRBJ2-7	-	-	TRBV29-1	TGCAGCGTTGCAAACAGGGACCCCTACGAGCAGTACTTC	CSVANRDPYEQYF
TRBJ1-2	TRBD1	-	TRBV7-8	TGTGCCAGCAGCTTATTCTTCCTCGCGGGACAGGTCGATAAAAGTTATGGCTACACCTTC	CASSLFFLAGQVDKSYGYTF
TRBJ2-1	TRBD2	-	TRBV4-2	TGTGCCAGCAGCTCAGGACTAGCGGGAGGCGATGAGCAGTTCTTC	CASSSGLAGGDEQFF
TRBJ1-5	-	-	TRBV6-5	TGTGCCAGCACTTCCCTCGGCGGTTCGGGTCAGCCCCAGCATTTT	CASTSLGGSGQPQHF
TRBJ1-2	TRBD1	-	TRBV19	TGTGCCAGTAGCACAGGGGTAAACTATGGCTACACCTTC	CASSTGVNYGYTF
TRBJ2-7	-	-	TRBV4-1	TGCGCCAGCAGCCAAGATCGAGGGAGCCCATCCTACGAGCAGTACTTC	CASSQDRGSPSYEQYF
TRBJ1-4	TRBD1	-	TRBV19	TGTGCCAGTAGTATAGAATTATGGACAGGGGATGAAAAACTGTTTTTT	CASSIELWTGDEKLFF
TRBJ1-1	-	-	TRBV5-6	TGTGCCAGCAGCTTTGCCCAGGGCCTCGGCACTGAAGCTTTCTTT	CASSFAQGLGTEAFF
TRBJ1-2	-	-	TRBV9	TGTGCCAGCAGCGGACATTTTACTAACTATGGCTACACCTTC	CASSGHFTNYGYTF
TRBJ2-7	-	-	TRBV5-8	TGTGCCAGCAGTTTCGTCTACGAGCAGTACTTC	CASSFVYEQYF
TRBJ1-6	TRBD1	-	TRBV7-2	TGTGCCAGCAGCCCCCGGGACAGGGTAATTGATTCACCCCTCCACTTT	CASSPRDRVIDSPLHF
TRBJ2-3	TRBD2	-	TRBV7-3	TGTGCCAGCAGCTTACGACTAGCGGGGGGAACAGATACGCAGTATTTT	CASSLRLAGGTDTQYF
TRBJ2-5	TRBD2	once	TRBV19	TGTGCCAGTAGTATACGGGCTAGCGGGGAGGAGACCCAGTACTTC	CASSIRASGEETQYF